The clone carrying this T cell receptor (beta chain) came up a few times. As yet, its antigen is unknown. The entry originates in a study of cytomegalovirus exposure and HLA in healthy donors. CDR1 and CDR2 from the germline V gene are LNHDA and SQIVND (reference sequence). The CDR3 length is 18 residues. The V gene end was trimmed by 7 bases and the J gene end by 2 bases; junction bases not matched to a gene: 17. PCR primers comprised 60 Vbeta and 13 Jbeta primers. Here immunoSEQ multiplex PCR was the method, and the copy in TCRdb shows in-frame clones only, minus some. Here the sample spans 97,000 or so clones, roughly 70% being singletons. Findings and limits, study-wide: Researchers reported from a later analysis that most CMV-associated TCR beta chains appeared HLA-restricted. Cytomegalovirus-associated status was assigned to some 160 TCR beta chains. Most TCR beta V segments were productive about 90% or about 30% of the time in an earlier analysis. Later genetic work tied a missense DCLRE1C variant to beta-chain V and J trimming.

Material: PBMCs. The V and J genes are TRBV19 and TRBJ2-5; TRBD1 agrees at 9 bases. This clonotype was sampled from a middle-aged man in good health and CMV-seronegative. The CDR3 DNA reads TGTGCCAGTAAATCCCCGGGACAGGGACATCCTCAACAAGAGACCCAGTACTTC. Residues: CASKSPGQGHPQQETQYF.